The T cell receptor (beta chain) described here comes from a study of shared clonotypes between healthy human individuals. Findings of the study overall: Shared clonotypes across all four donors exceeded non-shared ones in generation probability. Naive CD4 clonotypes were shared across several donors at about 5%.

Method: immunoSEQ multiplex PCR; TCRdb's copy keeps in-frame clones and lacks some. The sample has 1.5 million to 2.5 million clones, approximately 94% seen once. The CDR3 consists of 16 residues. Germline trimming cut 1 base from V and 3 bases from J; bases unmatched to any gene: 7. Germline values: CDR1 LGHNA, CDR2 YSLEER. As concerns this clone: Antigen unknown.

Selected positively for CCR7 and CD45RO-negative, naive CD8 cells excluded terminally differentiated effector memory CD45RA+ cells. Sequencing used naive CD8+ T cells sorted from blood. This rearrangement joins TRBV4-3 to TRBJ1-1; 8 bases are a match to TRBD1. This receptor was identified in a man in his late teens or twenties in good health. The CDR3 coding sequence is TGCGCCAGCAGCCAAGTGGAGACAGGGGAGGACACTGAAGCTTTCTTT. It yields the protein CASSQVETGEDTEAFF.